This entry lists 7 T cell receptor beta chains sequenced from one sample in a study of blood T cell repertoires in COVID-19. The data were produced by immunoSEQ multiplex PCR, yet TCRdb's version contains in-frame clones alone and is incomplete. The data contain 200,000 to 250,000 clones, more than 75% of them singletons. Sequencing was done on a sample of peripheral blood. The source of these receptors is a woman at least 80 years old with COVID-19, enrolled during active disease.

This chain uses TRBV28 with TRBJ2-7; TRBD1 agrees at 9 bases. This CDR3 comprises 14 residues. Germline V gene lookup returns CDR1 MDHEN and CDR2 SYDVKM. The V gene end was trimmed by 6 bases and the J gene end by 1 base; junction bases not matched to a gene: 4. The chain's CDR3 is CASRGTGRSYEQYF. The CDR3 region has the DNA TGTGCCAGCAGGGGGACAGGGCGATCCTACGAGCAGTACTTC.

The CDR3 region has the DNA TGTGCCAGCAGCCTAACGGGACAGGGGGTCCGCGTCCGGCCCCAGCATTTT. Translated, it gives CASSLTGQGVRVRPQHF. V and J are TRBV6-2 or TRBV6-3 and TRBJ1-5, with TRBD1 matching over 11 bases. Germline V gene sequence: CDR1 MNHEY, CDR2 SVGEGT. V lost 6 bases to trimming and J lost 9 bases; unmatched junction nucleotides: 16. This CDR3 spans 17 amino acids.

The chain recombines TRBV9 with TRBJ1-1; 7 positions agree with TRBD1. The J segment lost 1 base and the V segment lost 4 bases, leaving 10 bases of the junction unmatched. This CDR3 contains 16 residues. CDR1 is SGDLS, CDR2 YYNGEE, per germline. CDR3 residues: CASSPDRTSGNTEAFF. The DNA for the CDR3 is TGTGCCAGCAGCCCGGACAGGACATCTGGGAACACTGAAGCTTTCTTT.

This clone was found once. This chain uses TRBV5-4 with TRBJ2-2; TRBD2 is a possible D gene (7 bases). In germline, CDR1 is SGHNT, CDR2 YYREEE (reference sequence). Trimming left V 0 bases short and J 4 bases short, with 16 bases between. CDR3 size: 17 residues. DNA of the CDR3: TGTGCCAGCAGCTTGGAAGGGGGGGGCAGAAGCACCGGGGAGCTGTTTTTT. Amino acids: CASSLEGGGRSTGELFF.

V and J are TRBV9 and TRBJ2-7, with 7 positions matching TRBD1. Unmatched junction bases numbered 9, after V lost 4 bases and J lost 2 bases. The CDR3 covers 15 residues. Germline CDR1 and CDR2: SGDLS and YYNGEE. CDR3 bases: TGTGCCAGCAGCCCCGGACAGGACCCTACCTACGAGCAGTACTTC. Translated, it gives CASSPGQDPTYEQYF.

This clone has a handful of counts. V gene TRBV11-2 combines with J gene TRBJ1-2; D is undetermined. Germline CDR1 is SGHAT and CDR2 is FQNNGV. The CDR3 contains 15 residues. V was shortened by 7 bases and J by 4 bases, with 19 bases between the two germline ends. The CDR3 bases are TGTGCCAGCACAGGCCGTTCTGAAGGAGGCTATGGCTACACCTTC. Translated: CASTGRSEGGYGYTF.

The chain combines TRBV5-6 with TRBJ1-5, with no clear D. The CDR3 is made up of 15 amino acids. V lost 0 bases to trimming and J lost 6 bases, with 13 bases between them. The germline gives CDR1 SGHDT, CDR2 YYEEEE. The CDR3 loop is CASSLGTARGQPQHF. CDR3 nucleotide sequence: TGTGCCAGCAGCTTGGGGACGGCGCGGGGTCAGCCCCAGCATTTT. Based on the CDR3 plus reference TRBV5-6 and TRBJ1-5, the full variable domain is DAGVTQSPTHLIKTRGQQVTLRCSPKSGHDTVSWYQQALGQGPQFIFQYYEEEERQRGNFPDRFSGHQFPNYSSELNVNALLLGDSALYLCASSLGTARGQPQHFGDGTRLSIL.